This T cell receptor (beta chain) was recovered during a study of blood T cell repertoires in COVID-19. Study details: The United States, Italy and Spain provided the acute and convalescent COVID-19 samples. Nucleic acid was either cDNA or gDNA, and it came from T cells, B-cell-depleted T cells, or PBMCs.

The ends were cut back, 4 bases at V and 3 bases at J, with 15 bases in the middle. CDR1 is WNHNN, CDR2 SYGVQD, per germline (reference sequence). This CDR3 contains 15 residues. Original data processing: By means of reference gene primer amplification, nucleated cell counts were estimated. Libraries were prepared by immunoSEQ multiplex PCR; TCRdb keeps only in-frame clonotypes and omits some of them. From that table come the V and J calls and clone size; the DNA was used to work out D and trimming. The sample holds over 150,000 clones, around 90% seen once. The chain combines TRBV10-1 with TRBJ1-1; the D is unclear. The sequencing input was peripheral blood. The sequence came from a man aged 35 to 55 with active or convalescent COVID-19. CDR3 DNA: TGCGCCAGCAGTGGTTCACCATCGAGTGACACTGAAGCTTTCTTT. Amino acid sequence: CASSGSPSSDTEAFF.